Sequencing of this TCR beta chain was carried out in a study of technical replicates of blood from a handful of donors. V shed 5 bases, J shed 8 bases, and the junction held 12 bases outside the gene matches. CDR3 length: 15 amino acids. The germline CDR1 and CDR2 sequences are MNHEY and SMNVEV (reference sequence). Using immunoSEQ multiplex PCR, the repertoire was profiled, and TCRdb retains in-frame clones only, with some absent. The table records approximately 70,000 clones, roughly 98% of them present only once. This clonotype was sampled from a human donor in good health. The chain uses TRBV27 and TRBJ2-1; 7 bases map to TRBD2. What was sequenced was T cells isolated from PBMCs. In nucleotides, the CDR3 is TGTGCCAGCAGTCCCCAAGCGGGATTGTTCGATGAGCAGTTCTTC. Encoded protein: CASSPQAGLFDEQFF.